Following are 10 T cell receptor beta chains from one sample sequenced in a study of vaccination effects on CD4 cells after COVID-19. Repertoires were generated with immunoSEQ multiplex PCR, while TCRdb's copy carries only in-frame clones and drops some. Of approximately 70,000 clones listed, 76% were seen once; the top ten hold about 0.91%. Antigen specificity for these receptors is unknown. With the ViraFEST assay, the study expanded antigen-specific CD4+ T cells using viral peptide pools, then sequenced them. Once cultured for approximately 10 days, the cells underwent separation to obtain CD4+ T cells. Two-dose BNT162b2 or mRNA-1273 vaccination was given to participants. The sample was CD4+ T cells from PBMCs cultured with HCoV-OC43 spike peptides, taken after COVID-19 vaccination. Sample subset: HCoV-OC43 spike overlapping peptide pool stimulation. Receptor source: a human donor who received a COVID-19 vaccine.

The rearrangement links TRBV3-1 (or the pseudogene TRBV3-2) to TRBJ1-2; no definite D call. CDR3 size: 15 residues. Trimming cost V 1 base and J 1 base, with 10 bases left between them. Germline V lookup: CDR1 LGHDT, CDR2 YNNKEL (reference sequence). The DNA of the CDR3 is TGTGCCAGCAGCCAAGGCTATACCTTTAACTATGGCTACACCTTC. Protein: CASSQGYTFNYGYTF.

The chain carries TRBV18 and TRBJ2-1; 8 nucleotides line up with TRBD1. V shed 3 bases and J 7 bases; nucleotides not matched to a gene: 8. The germline CDR1 and CDR2 sequences are KGHSH and LQKENI. The CDR3 totals 15 residues. CDR3 loop: CASSPRQGMGNEQFF. Written as DNA, the CDR3 is TGTGCCAGCTCACCTAGACAGGGGATGGGTAATGAGCAGTTCTTC.

This rearrangement joins TRBV6-5 to TRBJ1-2; D unresolved. The V and J ends lost 4 bases and 4 bases respectively, with 4 bases between them. CDR1 and CDR2 (germline): MNHEY, SVGAGI. The CDR3 totals 11 residues. The CDR3 coding sequence is TGTGCCAGCAGTTGGGGCTATGGCTACACCTTC. Residues: CASSWGYGYTF.

This chain uses TRBV9 with TRBJ1-1; 7 positions match TRBD1. Trimming at V came to 4 bases and at J to 3 bases, leaving 21 bases not matched to a gene. Germline-derived CDR1 and CDR2 are SGDLS and YYNGEE. The CDR3 sequence is 19 residues long. The DNA of the CDR3 is TGTGCCAGCAGCCCCTCCCGTCATAGGGACAGCCCCGAGGACACTGAAGCTTTCTTT. Amino acids: CASSPSRHRDSPEDTEAFF. Full variable domain (remainder filled in from reference TRBV9 and TRBJ1-1): DSGVTQTPKHLITATGQRVTLRCSPRSGDLSVYWYQQSLDQGLQFLIQYYNGEERAKGNILERFSAQQFPDLHSELNLSSLELGDSALYFCASSPSRHRDSPEDTEAFFGQGTRLTVV.

The CDR3 region has the DNA TGTGCCAGCAGTTACACCCATGAAAAACTGTTTTTT. The encoded protein is CASSYTHEKLFF. V gene TRBV6-6 combines with J gene TRBJ1-4, with D uncertain. The CDR3 is 12 residues long. The V gene lost 2 bases and the J gene lost 6 bases, with 4 bases spanning the gap. From germline, CDR1 is MNHNY and CDR2 SVGAGI (reference sequence).

Here the CDR3 reads CASSTGQLQETQYF. For the CDR3, the DNA is TGTGCCAGCAGCACGGGACAGCTTCAAGAGACCCAGTACTTC. The chain recombines TRBV9 with TRBJ2-5; the match to TRBD1 covers 7 bases. Looked up from germline, CDR1 is SGDLS and CDR2 is YYNGEE. The CDR3 sequence is 14 residues long. Trimming took 4 bases from V and 2 from J; bases not matched to a gene: 5.

J is TRBJ2-7 and V is TRBV20-1; D may be TRBD2 (5 bases). V shed 3 bases and J shed 7 bases, with 10 bases lying between them. CDR1 is DFQATT and CDR2 is SNEGSKA in the germline V gene (reference sequence). This CDR3 spans 11 amino acids. The CDR3 DNA follows: TGCAGTGCTAGTTCCCCGGGGGAGCAGTACGTC. Its protein product is CSASSPGEQYV.

The chain uses TRBV15 and TRBJ2-1, with a tentative D call TRBD2 (5 bases). V was shortened by 0 bases and J by 4 bases, with 13 bases between the two germline ends. CDR3 length equals 16 residues. Germline V gene data show CDR1 as LNHNV and CDR2 as YYDKDF (reference sequence). DNA of the CDR3: TGTGCCACCAGCAGAGATCGGCTAGCAGTTTACAATGAGCAGTTCTTC. As protein: CATSRDRLAVYNEQFF.

This chain uses TRBV24-1 with TRBJ2-7; perhaps D is TRBD1 or TRBD2 (5 bases each). Trimming left V 0 bases short and J 3 bases short, with 17 bases between. The CDR3 length is 17 residues. The germline gives CDR1 KGHDR, CDR2 SFDVKD. Here the CDR3 reads CATSDLWPRDVGYEQYV. In nucleotides, the CDR3 is TGTGCCACCAGTGATTTGTGGCCCCGGGACGTTGGCTACGAGCAGTACGTC.

This clone was counted only a few times. The genes are TRBV5-5 and TRBJ1-5; D remains unclear. Germline assignment: CDR1 SGHKS and CDR2 YYEKEE (reference sequence). This CDR3 contains 13 residues. Trimming pared 1 base from V and 7 bases from J, leaving 9 bases between. CDR3 nucleotides: TGTGCCAGCAGCTTGTGGGTGGGGCAGCCCCAGCATTTT. Its translation is CASSLWVGQPQHF.